This is a list of T cell receptor beta chains from one sample in a study of molecular identifiers for immune sequencing clone quantification. Each CDR3 protein is one row after TCRdb ran MiXCR on the PCR reads. The table shows about 300,000 distinct CDR3 sequences, with about a fifth occurring only once. Specimen: naive CD8+ T cells from blood, with Jurkat cell RNA spiked in. Source of these receptors: a human donor in good health. Some libraries in this study had Jurkat cell RNA spiked in. The CDR3 runs from the conserved cysteine through the conserved F or W. D genes are given only for firm matches. Not every row has a clone size; where given, it reads once, few, many or a size class.

clone_size	v_call	d_call	j_call	cdr3_nt	cdr3_aa
NA	TRBV3-1	TRBD1	TRBJ2-5	TGTGCCAGCAGCCTTTCCGGGACAGGGCCCCAAGAGACCCAGTACTTC	CASSLSGTGPQETQYF
few	TRBV19	NA	TRBJ1-5	TGTGCCAGTAGAACAGGGAGTCAGCCCCAGCATTTT	CASRTGSQPQHF
NA	TRBV18	TRBD1	TRBJ1-4	TGTGCCAGCTCATCGTCCCGGGACAGGGGGAATAATGAAAAACTGTTTTTT	CASSSSRDRGNNEKLFF
many	TRBV4-3	NA	TRBJ2-3	TGCGCCAGCAGCCAAGATACCCATTCGGGGCTAAGAAATTTGTATTTT	CASSQDTHSGLRNLYF
many	TRBV6-2/TRBV6-3	NA	TRBJ2-7	TGTGCCAGCAGCCCAGGACCTTTCTACGAGCAGTACTTC	CASSPGPFYEQYF
NA	TRBV11-2	TRBD2	TRBJ2-1	TGTGCCAGCAGCTTGGGTAGCGGGAGGGCCTACAATGAGCAGTTCTTC	CASSLGSGRAYNEQFF
many	TRBV7-2	NA	TRBJ2-2	TGTGCCAGCAGCTTATGGCTGGGGGCCACCGGGGAGCTGTTTTTT	CASSLWLGATGELFF
NA	TRBV3-1	NA	TRBJ2-1	TGTGCCAGCAGCCAAGACAGGCAGGGGTACCATGAGCAGTTCTTC	CASSQDRQGYHEQFF
NA	TRBV13	TRBD2	TRBJ2-3	TGTGCCAGCAGCTCCGGGACTAGCCTATTCACAGATACGCAGTATTTT	CASSSGTSLFTDTQYF
many	TRBV28	NA	TRBJ2-1	TGTGCCAGCAGTTTACTCCCTAGCGTCCGGTTCTTC	CASSLLPSVRFF
few	TRBV19	NA	TRBJ1-5	TGTGCCAGTAGTACCACCTCAAGGGGACGGTATAGCAATCAGCCCCAGCATTTT	CASSTTSRGRYSNQPQHF
many	TRBV4-1	NA	TRBJ2-7	TGCGCCAGCAGCGTTGAACAGGGTGCCTACGAGCAGTACTTC	CASSVEQGAYEQYF
many	TRBV6-2/TRBV6-3	TRBD2	TRBJ2-3	TGTGCCAGCATGGCGGGAGACGGGTCAGATACGCAGTATTTT	CASMAGDGSDTQYF
few	TRBV14	TRBD1	TRBJ2-2	TGTGCCAGCAGCCAAGAAGAGACAGGGATCGACACCGGGGAGCTGTTTTTT	CASSQEETGIDTGELFF
many	TRBV3-1	NA	TRBJ2-7	TGTGCCAGCAGCCCCGGGAACGAGCAGTACTTC	CASSPGNEQYF
many	TRBV2	NA	TRBJ2-7	TGTGCCAGCAGTGAGGGCGGACACTCCAAGAAGTACTTC	CASSEGGHSKKYF
NA	TRBV20-1	NA	TRBJ2-1	TGCAGTGCTAGAGAACTTTTCAATGAGCAGTTCTTC	CSARELFNEQFF
NA	TRBV30	NA	TRBJ2-7	TGTGCCTGGGATAAGGGACGGGGCCTAGACGAGCAGTACTTC	CAWDKGRGLDEQYF
NA	TRBV12-3/TRBV12-4	NA	TRBJ2-2	TGTGCCAGCAGTTTTTTGTTTGTTGGGGATGCGTTCACCGGGGAGCTGTTTTTT	CASSFLFVGDAFTGELFF
few	TRBV25-1	NA	TRBJ2-7	TGTGCCAGCAGCGTATCTGCGGGCGAGCAGTACTTC	CASSVSAGEQYF
few	TRBV25-1	NA	TRBJ2-5	TGTGCCAGATCGGGCACCCAAGAGACCCAGTACTTC	CARSGTQETQYF
many	TRBV20-1	TRBD2	TRBJ2-7	TGCAGTGCTAGCCCGTTGGCGGGGGACTCCTACGAGCAGTACTTC	CSASPLAGDSYEQYF
many	TRBV20-1	NA	TRBJ2-3	TGCAGTGCTGGCCCGACTCGGCGCCCAGATACGCAGTATTTT	CSAGPTRRPDTQYF
many	TRBV9	NA	TRBJ2-7	TGTGCCAGCAGCGTAGGGGGTAGCGGTCGCTACGAGCAGTACTTC	CASSVGGSGRYEQYF
many	TRBV5-4	NA	TRBJ2-1	TGTGCCAGCAGCTTGGCCCTGAATGAGCAGTTCTTC	CASSLALNEQFF
many	TRBV28	NA	TRBJ2-5	TGTGCCAGCAGTTTAAGCCCATCGGACAGTCAAGAGACCCAGTACTTC	CASSLSPSDSQETQYF
many	TRBV6-5	NA	TRBJ1-2	TGTGCCAGCAGTTATAGTAACAGCTATGGCTACACCTTC	CASSYSNSYGYTF
many	TRBV27	NA	TRBJ2-6	TGTGCCAGCAGCCCTATAGACCCAGCTGGGGCCAACGTCCTGACTTTC	CASSPIDPAGANVLTF
many	TRBV7-2	NA	TRBJ2-3	TGTGCCAGCAGTTTGGGGGGGACAGCCACAGATACGCAGTATTTT	CASSLGGTATDTQYF
few	TRBV4-1	NA	TRBJ2-7	TGCGCCAGCAGCCTCTATTTTGAGAGCTACGAGCAGTACTTC	CASSLYFESYEQYF
many	TRBV27	NA	TRBJ1-5	TGTGCCAGCAGTTCGTCAACAGGACCCAATCAGCCCCAGCATTTT	CASSSSTGPNQPQHF
many	TRBV6-2/TRBV6-3	NA	TRBJ1-3	TGTGCCAGCAGTTACTCGACGACAGACTCTGGAAACACCATATATTTT	CASSYSTTDSGNTIYF
NA	TRBV19	NA	TRBJ1-5	TGTGCCAGTAGTAAGGGCCCGAGCAATCAGCCCCAGCATTTT	CASSKGPSNQPQHF
NA	TRBV11-2	NA	TRBJ2-4	TGTGCCAGCAGCTTATACGAATTCGACGGGCTAGCCAAAAACATTCAGTACTTC	CASSLYEFDGLAKNIQYF
many	TRBV7-8	NA	TRBJ2-4	TGTGCCAGCAGCTCCGGGACATGGATAGCCAAAAACATTCAGTACTTC	CASSSGTWIAKNIQYF
many	TRBV20-1	NA	TRBJ1-1	TGCAGTGCCTTGTCGTCGATGAACACTGAAGCTTTCTTT	CSALSSMNTEAFF
few	TRBV7-9	TRBD1	TRBJ2-3	TGTGCCAGCAGCCGTCGGGACAGGGGGCCCACAGATACGCAGTATTTT	CASSRRDRGPTDTQYF
many	TRBV19	NA	TRBJ1-5	TGTGCCAGTACTGACCCTACTAGCAATCAGCCCCAGCATTTT	CASTDPTSNQPQHF
many	TRBV29-1	NA	TRBJ2-5	TGCAGCGTTGAAGATTACGGTTACGAGACCCAGTACTTC	CSVEDYGYETQYF
many	TRBV29-1	NA	TRBJ1-2	TGCAGCGCTAGGACTTACTATGGCTACACCTTC	CSARTYYGYTF
many	TRBV6-5	TRBD1	TRBJ1-4	TGTGCCAGCAGTTACGTGGGACAGGAAAAACTGTTTTTT	CASSYVGQEKLFF
many	TRBV5-4	NA	TRBJ2-7	TGTGCCAGCAGCTCCGGGCCCTACGAGCAGTACTTC	CASSSGPYEQYF
many	TRBV29-1	NA	TRBJ2-1	TGCAGCGGCGACAGAGAGGACTACAATGAGCAGTTCTTC	CSGDREDYNEQFF
few	TRBV30	TRBD2	TRBJ2-1	TGTGCCTGGAGACGGGAGGGGTACAATGAGCAGTTCTTC	CAWRREGYNEQFF
many	TRBV6-5	NA	TRBJ1-1	TGTGCCAGCACTCCCGGCACGACGGGCACTGAAGCTTTCTTT	CASTPGTTGTEAFF